The 10 T cell receptor beta chains listed next were all sequenced from one sample in a study of OX40 agonist ivuxolimab in advanced cancers. Only in-frame clones appear in the TCRdb table, and some are missing; sequencing was by immunoSEQ multiplex PCR. Here the sample spans 25,000 to 35,000 clones, about four fifths being singletons. The sample in question was CD4+ or CD8+ T cells sorted from blood, obtained in a trial of the OX40 agonist ivuxolimab. The receptors stem from an adult with an advanced solid tumor such as melanoma, head and neck, liver or kidney cancer.

The V call is TRBV28, the J call TRBJ1-3; D not certain. The CDR3 is 15 residues long. The ends were cut back, 8 bases at V and 0 bases at J, with 14 bases in the middle. Per the germline V gene, CDR1 is MDHEN and CDR2 is SYDVKM. In nucleotides, the CDR3 is TGTGCCAGCCACGTCCGGGCCGACTCTGGAAACACCATATATTTT. Amino acid sequence: CASHVRADSGNTIYF.

The genes are TRBV7-6 and TRBJ2-2; D perhaps matches TRBD1 (7 bases). The CDR3 runs to 15 residues. Trimming cost V 6 bases and J 6 bases, with 17 bases left between them. Germline V CDR1 and CDR2: SGHVS, FNYEAQ. CDR3 nucleotides: TGTGCCAGCAGTCCCTCAGGGGGGTACGCCGGGGAGCTGTTTTTT. Protein product: CASSPSGGYAGELFF.

This clone has just a few counts. The chain uses TRBV10-3 and TRBJ2-2; a possible D gene is TRBD2 (6 bases). The CDR3 extends over 13 amino acids. Germline loops: CDR1 ENHRY, CDR2 SYGVKD. V lost 10 bases and J 3 bases, leaving 12 bases between the germline ends. The CDR3 bases are TGTGCCACCACATCGGGGGACACCGGGGAGCTGTTTTTT. It translates to CATTSGDTGELFF.

The chain employs TRBV13 and TRBJ2-1; the D gene is possibly TRBD1 (6 bases). The CDR3 spans 15 residues. The V end was cut by 1 base, the J end by 3 bases, with 10 bases between. Germline assignment: CDR1 PRHDT and CDR2 FYEKMQ (reference sequence). CDR3 coding DNA: TGTGCCAGCAGCTTAGAACAGGGTTTCTACAATGAGCAGTTCTTC. Its protein is CASSLEQGFYNEQFF.

This clone was recorded only once. This chain uses TRBV9 with TRBJ2-7; D is unclear. The germline gives CDR1 SGDLS, CDR2 YYNGEE. V was clipped by 0 bases and J by 3 bases, with 10 bases between them. The CDR3 length is 14 residues. CDR3 residues: CASSVVSAYYEQYF. As DNA, the CDR3 is TGTGCCAGCAGCGTAGTAAGCGCTTACTACGAGCAGTACTTC. Full variable domain (outside the CDR3, taken from reference TRBV9 and TRBJ2-7): DSGVTQTPKHLITATGQRVTLRCSPRSGDLSVYWYQQSLDQGLQFLIQYYNGEERAKGNILERFSAQQFPDLHSELNLSSLELGDSALYFCASSVVSAYYEQYFGPGTRLTVT.

The chain couples TRBV6-4 to TRBJ2-2, with TRBD2 matching 10 bases. With V trimmed by 4 bases and J by 3 bases, 2 bases remained unmatched. The CDR3 length is 15 residues. Germline loops: CDR1 MRHNA, CDR2 SNTAGT. In nucleotides, the CDR3 is TGTGCCAGCAGTGCCGGGACTAGCGACACCGGGGAGCTGTTTTTT. Protein: CASSAGTSDTGELFF.

This clone was observed a handful of times. The genes are TRBV11-2 and TRBJ2-1; 8 nucleotides agree with TRBD2. Germline V gene sequence: CDR1 SGHAT, CDR2 FQNNGV. This CDR3 comprises 15 residues. Germline trimming cut 3 bases from V and 8 bases from J; bases unmatched to any gene: 9. The CDR3 DNA is TGTGCCAGCAGCTTCTCGGGGGGGCCACGGTATGAGCAGTTCTTC. It specifies CASSFSGGPRYEQFF.

V usage is TRBV7-9 and J usage is TRBJ2-1; 8 bases are a match to TRBD2. The germline V gene encodes CDR1 SEHNR and CDR2 FQNEAQ (reference sequence). Trimming took 3 bases from V and 2 from J; bases not matched to a gene: 9. The CDR3 is 17 residues long. CDR3 residues: CASSFRVAGLPYNEQFF. The CDR3 region has the DNA TGTGCCAGCAGCTTTCGGGTAGCGGGGCTGCCCTACAATGAGCAGTTCTTC.

This chain joins TRBV7-3 and TRBJ2-3; D tentatively fits TRBD1 or TRBD2 (5 bases each). Germline CDR1 SGHTA, CDR2 FQGTGA. The length of the CDR3 is 15 residues. V was cut by 0 bases and J by 0 bases, with 7 bases left in between. The CDR3 protein is CASSLTWGSTDTQYF. The DNA for the CDR3 is TGTGCCAGCAGCTTAACGTGGGGGAGCACAGATACGCAGTATTTT.

The rearrangement joins TRBV10-2 to TRBJ1-1; 8 nucleotides match TRBD1. The V and J ends lost 5 bases and 8 bases, in that order; junction bases with no gene match: 10. Germline V gene sequence: CDR1 WSHSY, CDR2 SAAADI. The CDR3 contains 14 residues. The CDR3 region is CASSPNLQGAEAFF. The CDR3 DNA sequence: TGCGCCAGCAGTCCCAACCTCCAGGGGGCGGAAGCTTTCTTT.